The 31 T cell receptor beta chains reported below all come from one sample, sequenced in a study of blood T cells in healthy people across ages. A second PCR, run for 7 to 11 cycles, used a sample-barcoded 5' primer plus a J-beta primer mix. TCRdb ran MiXCR on the 5' RACE reads and lists one entry per CDR3 protein. The sample holds approximately 800,000 distinct CDR3 sequences, around 25% seen once. This same sample was also part of a study on T cells of mothers and their children.

Sequenced: blood. The origin of the receptors is a boy aged 5-17 years in good health.

In this sample, this clonotype turned up a few times. V gene TRBV4-3 combines with J gene TRBJ2-7; tentative D call: TRBD2 (6 bases). Germline-derived CDR1 and CDR2 are LGHNA and YSLEER. There are 14 residues in the CDR3. V lost 0 bases and J 2 bases, leaving 8 bases between the germline ends. In DNA form, the CDR3 reads TGCGCCAGCAGCCAAGATACGGGGGCCTACGAGCAGTACTTC. It translates to CASSQDTGAYEQYF.

This clonotype occurred a few times. The rearrangement joins TRBV7-3 to TRBJ2-2; 11 nucleotides match TRBD2. With 4 bases clipped from V and 4 bases from J, the junction kept 11 bases outside the gene matches. Germline V lookup: CDR1 SGHTA, CDR2 FQGTGA. CDR3 length: 18 residues. The CDR3 here is CASSSEGALAGGTGELFF. In nucleotides, the CDR3 is TGTGCCAGCAGCTCCGAAGGGGCCCTAGCGGGGGGCACCGGGGAGCTGTTTTTT.

DNA of the CDR3: TGTGCCACCAGTGTCCGGCGGGAATCCTACAATGAGCAGTTCTTC. It codes for CATSVRRESYNEQFF. The chain is built from TRBV24-1 and TRBJ2-1, with a tentative D call TRBD2 (6 bases). This CDR3 contains 15 residues. Germline V lookup: CDR1 KGHDR, CDR2 SFDVKD. The V end was cut by 5 bases, the J end by 1 base, with 11 bases between.

The V and J genes are TRBV2 and TRBJ2-5, with 10 positions matching TRBD2. The CDR3 extends over 15 amino acids. V lost 7 bases, J lost 0 bases, and 5 bases stayed unmatched. The germline V gene encodes CDR1 SNHLY and CDR2 FYNNEI. The chain's CDR3 is CASTLAGGYQETQYF. CDR3 bases: TGTGCCAGCACCTTAGCGGGAGGCTACCAAGAGACCCAGTACTTC.

V gene TRBV20-1 combines with J gene TRBJ2-7; D possibly matches TRBD1 or TRBD2 (6 bases each). Looked up from germline, CDR1 is DFQATT and CDR2 is SNEGSKA (reference sequence). V was cut by 0 bases and J by 2 bases, with 11 bases left in between. The CDR3 has 14 residues. The CDR3 region has the DNA TGCAGTGCTAGAGATCCCGGGGGCACCTACGAGCAGTACTTC. This sequence encodes CSARDPGGTYEQYF.

This clonotype was detected only a few times. CDR3 residues: CSAGQGRPGANVLTF. The CDR3 bases are TGCAGTGCTGGACAGGGAAGGCCCGGGGCCAACGTCCTGACTTTC. The chain uses TRBV20-1 and TRBJ2-6, with TRBD1 identical over 8 bases. CDR1 and CDR2 (germline): DFQATT, SNEGSKA (reference sequence). Trimming removed 5 bases from V and 4 bases from J; junction bases left unmatched: 7. This CDR3 is 15 amino acids long.

This clonotype was recorded only once. V gene TRBV5-5 combines with J gene TRBJ2-1; 11 bases map to TRBD2. Germline CDR1 SGHKS, CDR2 YYEKEE (reference sequence). The CDR3 has 15 residues. V was pared by 4 bases and J by 7 bases, with 7 bases of the junction left unmatched. The CDR3 nucleotides are TGTGCCAGCAGCCGTAGCGGGGGGGCGAATAATGAGCAGTTCTTC. It yields the protein CASSRSGGANNEQFF.

The chain employs TRBV20-1 and TRBJ1-1; D may be TRBD1 (6 bases). In germline, CDR1 is DFQATT, CDR2 SNEGSKA (reference sequence). The V gene lost 3 bases and the J gene lost 0 bases, with 17 bases spanning the gap. CDR3 length: 16 residues. CDR3 bases: TGCAGTGCTAGTCTGTCGAGGGGGTATATGAACACTGAAGCTTTCTTT. Amino acids: CSASLSRGYMNTEAFF.

The chain uses TRBV6-6 and TRBJ2-5, with TRBD2 identical over 8 bases. V was clipped by 0 bases and J by 1 base; unmatched bases: 1. Germline assignment: CDR1 MNHNY and CDR2 SVGAGI (reference sequence). The CDR3 has 15 amino acids. The CDR3 DNA reads TGTGCCAGCAGTTACTCAGGACTAGCCCAAGAGACCCAGTACTTC. Protein sequence: CASSYSGLAQETQYF.

The rearrangement uses TRBV7-2 and TRBJ1-4, with D possibly matching TRBD1 (6 bases). V was trimmed by 4 bases and J by 5 bases, leaving 11 bases between them. CDR3 size: 14 residues. Germline values: CDR1 SGHTA, CDR2 FQGNSA. CDR3 nucleotide sequence: TGTGCCAGCAGCTCAACAGGGTCCAATGAAAAACTGTTTTTT. As protein: CASSSTGSNEKLFF.

The V gene is TRBV5-1, the J gene TRBJ2-1; D ambiguous. Trimming cost V 0 bases and J 0 bases, with 10 bases left between them. CDR3 size: 16 residues. Germline-derived CDR1 and CDR2 are SGHRS and YFSETQ. In nucleotides, the CDR3 is TGCGCCAGCAGCTTGGTGGCAGCCTCCTCCTACAATGAGCAGTTCTTC. It yields the protein CASSLVAASSYNEQFF.

The DNA of the CDR3 is TGTGCCAGCAGTTACGGCTACAGGGGTGCCTACGAGCAGTACTTC. Protein sequence: CASSYGYRGAYEQYF. The chain joins TRBV6-6 to TRBJ2-7; 7 nucleotides align to TRBD1. V shed 2 bases, J shed 2 bases, and the junction held 6 bases outside the gene matches. Looked up from germline, CDR1 is MNHNY and CDR2 is SVGAGI (reference sequence). This CDR3 is 15 amino acids long.

This clonotype was seen a few times. The chain is built from TRBV5-6 and TRBJ2-1, with 7 bases that match TRBD2. The V gene end was trimmed by 0 bases and the J gene end by 6 bases; junction bases not matched to a gene: 6. Germline CDR1 reads SGHDT; CDR2 reads YYEEEE. The CDR3 spans 15 residues. In DNA, the CDR3 is TGTGCCAGCAGCTTGGCCGGGGGGTCCATCAATGAGCAGTTCTTC. This codes for CASSLAGGSINEQFF.

This clonotype was picked up one time. The genes are TRBV20-1 and TRBJ2-3, with D perhaps TRBD2 (5 bases). Trimming stripped 6 bases from V and 6 bases from J, with 13 bases between. In germline, CDR1 is DFQATT, CDR2 SNEGSKA (reference sequence). CDR3 length: 12 amino acids. Here the CDR3 DNA reads TGCAGTGCCCCCCACGGGGTGGATACGCAGTATTTT. Amino acid sequence: CSAPHGVDTQYF.

This clonotype has just a few counts. V is TRBV20-1 and J is TRBJ2-1; 11 nucleotides agree with TRBD2. V shed 1 base and J 5 bases; nucleotides not matched to a gene: 7. Germline-derived CDR1 and CDR2 are DFQATT and SNEGSKA (reference sequence). The CDR3 sequence is 16 residues long. The CDR3 here is CSARALLAGADNEQFF. The CDR3 DNA sequence: TGCAGTGCTAGAGCATTACTAGCGGGAGCTGACAATGAGCAGTTCTTC.

The chain carries TRBV4-3 and TRBJ2-5; TRBD1 agrees at 11 bases. The J call may be faulty, since TRBJ2-7 better matches the DNA end. The CDR3 length is 16 residues. CDR1 LGHNA and CDR2 YSLEER come from the germline V gene. DNA for the CDR3: TGCGCCAGCAGCCAAGATGGGACAGGGGGATCTGACGAGCAGTACTTC. As protein: CASSQDGTGGSDEQYF.

V is TRBV4-3 and J is TRBJ2-2; perhaps D is TRBD1 or TRBD2 (5 bases each). Between the trimmed V and J ends, which lost 0 bases and 3 bases, there was a span of 11 bases. Germline V gene sequence: CDR1 LGHNA, CDR2 YSLEER. This CDR3 has 16 amino acids. The CDR3 is CASSQDRDAYTGELFF. CDR3 DNA sequence: TGCGCCAGCAGCCAAGATCGGGACGCCTACACCGGGGAGCTGTTTTTT.

The rearrangement links TRBV28 to TRBJ2-5; TRBD1 aligns across 9 bases. The CDR3 has 18 residues. V shed 3 bases and J 1 base; nucleotides not matched to a gene: 12. From germline, CDR1 is MDHEN and CDR2 SYDVKM. CDR3 DNA: TGTGCCAGCAGTTTTCGGGAACGGACAGGGGTCTTCCAAGAGACCCAGTACTTC. As protein: CASSFRERTGVFQETQYF. The complete variable domain, with remaining parts taken from reference TRBV28 and TRBJ2-5, reads DVKVTQSSRYLVKRTGEKVFLECVQDMDHENMFWYRQDPGLGLRLIYFSYDVKMKEKGDIPEGYSVSREKKERFSLILESASTNQTSMYLCASSFRERTGVFQETQYFGPGTRLLVL.

In its sample, this clonotype was seen a few times. This chain joins TRBV20-1 and TRBJ1-3; 8 nucleotides match TRBD1. Germline V gene lookup returns CDR1 DFQATT and CDR2 SNEGSKA (reference sequence). This CDR3 has 19 amino acids. Losses at the gene ends were 5 bases for V and 2 bases for J; bases not matched to a gene: 20. The CDR3: CSARTSPGQEPRAGNTIYF. For the CDR3, the DNA is TGCAGTGCTCGAACATCTCCGGGACAGGAGCCACGAGCTGGAAACACCATATATTTT.

The gene calls are TRBV5-1 and TRBJ2-5; 8 bases agree with TRBD1. Judging by the DNA end, TRBJ2-7 fits better; the J call may be wrong. The V gene's germline CDR1 is SGHRS and CDR2 YFSETQ. The CDR3 consists of 15 residues. This CDR3 reads CASSLLQGASNEQYF. The CDR3 DNA is TGCGCCAGCAGCTTATTGCAGGGGGCATCGAACGAGCAGTACTTC.

V usage is TRBV29-1 and J usage is TRBJ2-5; TRBD2 is a possible D gene (5 bases). Germline lookup yields CDR1 SQVTM and CDR2 ANQGSEA. The CDR3 is 12 amino acids. Between the trimmed V and J ends, which lost 7 bases and 5 bases, there was a span of 14 bases. CDR3 DNA sequence: TGCAGCGCCCAAGATGGCGGGGAGACCCAGTACTTC. This codes for CSAQDGGETQYF.

Details on this clonotype: Germline is not matched at one junction end, which may reflect a read error. The chain recombines TRBV7-7 with TRBJ2-2; no definite D call. Germline V gene sequence: CDR1 SSHAT, CDR2 FNYEAQ (reference sequence). The CDR3 is made up of 13 amino acids. The CDR3, as DNA: TGTGCTAGCAGCCCCGTGGAAACCGGGGAGCTGTTTTTT. Encoded protein: CASSPVETGELFF.

The genes are TRBV20-1 and TRBJ2-5, with TRBD1 identical over 9 bases. The length of the CDR3 is 17 residues. Germline V gene sequence: CDR1 DFQATT, CDR2 SNEGSKA (reference sequence). V lost 3 bases, J lost 1 base, and 12 bases stayed unmatched. The CDR3 DNA sequence: TGCAGTGCTAGTCCCCTCCGGGACAGGGCCCCCCAAGAGACCCAGTACTTC. Its protein is CSASPLRDRAPQETQYF.

This clonotype was observed a handful of times. CDR3 protein: CSVGRGRSYEQYF. CDR3 sequence (DNA): TGCAGCGTTGGGCGGGGGCGCTCCTACGAGCAGTACTTC. This chain connects TRBV29-1 to TRBJ2-7; the D gene is possibly TRBD2 (7 bases). Germline V gene sequence: CDR1 SQVTM, CDR2 ANQGSEA. The V gene lost 4 bases and the J gene lost 0 bases, with 10 bases spanning the gap. CDR3 size: 13 residues.

This chain uses TRBV28 with TRBJ1-5; D may be TRBD1 (6 bases). CDR1 is MDHEN, CDR2 SYDVKM, per germline. The CDR3 has 14 residues. V lost 5 bases and J lost 4, with 12 bases in between. The CDR3 reads CASSPFRGNQPQHF. In DNA form, the CDR3 reads TGTGCCAGCAGTCCATTCAGGGGTAATCAGCCCCAGCATTTT.

The CDR3 DNA sequence: TGTGCCAGCAGATACGGAGGCGGCGGCGAGCAGTACTTC. Protein product: CASRYGGGGEQYF. This chain links TRBV25-1 with TRBJ2-7; possibly TRBD2 for D (5 bases). V shed 6 bases and J shed 6 bases, with 15 bases lying between them. CDR1 is MGHDK, CDR2 SYGVNS, per germline. CDR3 length: 13 residues.

This clonotype was seen only a few times. The genes are TRBV6-6 and TRBJ2-1; 11 bases fit TRBD2. The V gene's germline CDR1 is MNHNY and CDR2 SVGAGI (reference sequence). The CDR3 consists of 16 residues. The V and J ends lost 2 bases and 7 bases, in that order; junction bases with no gene match: 7. The CDR3 loop is CASSYLGSSGRNEQFF. In DNA form, the CDR3 reads TGTGCCAGCAGTTACCTCGGGTCTAGCGGGAGGAATGAGCAGTTCTTC.

This clonotype was counted only a few times. The chain joins TRBV6-2 or TRBV6-3 to TRBJ1-3; D is undetermined. CDR3 length: 16 amino acids. V shed 0 bases and J shed 0 bases, with 9 bases lying between them. Germline CDR1 reads MNHEY; CDR2 reads SVGEGT. CDR3 region: CASSYSSRRSGNTIYF. For the CDR3, the DNA is TGTGCCAGCAGTTACTCTTCCCGGCGCTCTGGAAACACCATATATTTT.

This clonotype was seen only a few times. This chain uses TRBV12-3 or TRBV12-4 with TRBJ2-5; 7 positions agree with TRBD1. CDR3 size: 17 residues. With V trimmed by 6 bases and J by 4 bases, 17 bases remained unmatched. CDR3 in amino acids: CASSPGQKGIRAETQYF. The CDR3 region has the DNA TGTGCCAGCAGCCCGGGACAGAAAGGGATCCGAGCAGAGACCCAGTACTTC.

This clonotype was found a few times. This sequence joins TRBV12-3 or TRBV12-4 and TRBJ2-7, with D possibly TRBD2 on 6 matching bases. The CDR3 totals 14 residues. Trimming pared 6 bases from V and 2 bases from J, leaving 14 bases between. The chain's CDR3 is CASRGRRQTYEQYF. Written as DNA, the CDR3 is TGTGCCAGCAGGGGGAGGAGGCAAACCTACGAGCAGTACTTC.

V usage is TRBV4-3 and J usage is TRBJ1-1, with TRBD1 as a possible D gene (5 bases). V dropped 3 bases and J dropped 6 bases, with 17 bases sitting between them. The CDR3 loop spans 15 amino acids. From germline, CDR1 is LGHNA and CDR2 YSLEER. The CDR3 protein is CASSHSGSMGSEAFF. The CDR3 DNA reads TGCGCCAGCAGCCATTCAGGGTCTATGGGGTCTGAAGCTTTCTTT.